This TCR gamma chain was documented in a study of Vδ1+ human thymocytes. There are a few counts of this clone. Its antigen remains unknown. The same CDR3 can be traced to other DNA sequences in this sample. Study-wide findings and caveats: In the thymus, TRG and TRD repertoires looked highly polyclonal with Gaussian CDR3 lengths. Thymic delta-chain repertoires held roughly 19% Vdelta2 sequences and few Vdelta3, despite high sort purity. Bulk repertoire data may be misinterpreted because of unexpected Vdelta2 sequences.

After alphabeta T cell depletion, CD3+ Vdelta1+ Vdelta2- thymocytes were sorted. Between about 96% and 99.6% of sorted thymocytes were Vdelta1+. RNA was extracted from the cells and then reverse transcribed. CDR3 amplicons came from multiplex PCR with pooled V-gene forward and constant-region reverse primers. TCRdb re-identified clones in the multiplex PCR reads via CATT. The sample contains tens of thousands of gamma-chain clones, roughly 15% of which appear only once. The CDR3 is 12 residues long. CDR1 is GITISATS, CDR2 ISYDGTV, per germline (reference sequence). J was trimmed by 10 bases and V by 0 bases; bases with no gene match: 6.

The source material was Vdelta1+ gamma-delta thymocytes from the thymus. Subset here: FACS-sorted CD3+ TCRalphabeta- TCRVdelta1+ TCRVdelta2- thymocytes. V is TRGV9 and J is TRGJ1 or TRGJ2. This TCR was recovered from a child younger than two who had congenital heart surgery. The CDR3 region has the DNA TGTGCCTTGTGGGAGGTGACCTACAAGAAACTCTTT. Its translation: CALWEVTYKKLF.